These 23 T cell receptor beta chains were all obtained from the same sample, sequenced in a study of cytomegalovirus exposure and HLA in healthy donors. PCR primers comprised 60 Vbeta and 13 Jbeta primers. Clones were read by immunoSEQ multiplex PCR, and TCRdb kept only the in-frame ones, dropping some. Among approximately 100,000 clones listed, over 60% were seen once. Sequencing was done on a sample of PBMCs. The receptor source for this set is a woman aged 45-59 years in good health and CMV-seropositive.

The rearrangement uses TRBV11-2 and TRBJ2-2, with TRBD2 matching 9 bases. The CDR3 is 15 residues long. Germline trimming cut 1 base from V and 10 bases from J; bases unmatched to any gene: 7. Germline lookup yields CDR1 SGHAT and CDR2 FQNNGV. CDR3 region: CASSLVASGAVELFF. CDR3 coding DNA: TGTGCCAGCAGCTTAGTGGCTAGCGGGGCGGTGGAGCTGTTTTTT.

The genes are TRBV14 and TRBJ1-4; the match to TRBD1 covers 7 bases. The trim removed 1 base at V and 7 bases at J, leaving 3 bases unmatched. Germline CDR1 reads SGHDN; CDR2 reads FVKESK. CDR3 length: 14 amino acids. CDR3 sequence reads: CASSQAGGIEKLFF. CDR3 DNA: TGTGCCAGCAGCCAAGCAGGGGGGATTGAAAAACTGTTTTTT. The full variable domain, with the rest looked up from reference TRBV14 and TRBJ1-4, is EAGVTQFPSHSVIEKGQTVTLRCDPISGHDNLYWYRRVMGKEIKFLLHFVKESKQDESGMPNNRFLAERTGGTYSTLKVQPAELEDSGVYFCASSQAGGIEKLFFGSGTQLSVL.

This sequence joins TRBV11-2 and TRBJ1-2, with a possible D match to TRBD1 (5 bases). CDR1 SGHAT and CDR2 FQNNGV come from the germline V gene. This CDR3 comprises 15 residues. V lost 4 bases and J lost 4, with 16 bases in between. CDR3 sequence: CASSSNTDSLYGYTF. The CDR3 DNA follows: TGTGCCAGCAGCTCGAATACCGACAGCCTCTATGGCTACACCTTC.

This clone came up a few times. This chain links TRBV28 with TRBJ2-3, with 7 bases lining up with TRBD1. The CDR3 runs 17 residues. Trimming removed 4 bases from V and 4 bases from J; junction bases left unmatched: 14. Germline V gives CDR1 MDHEN, CDR2 SYDVKM. This CDR3 is CASSSLSRGRKSDTQYF. CDR3 coding DNA: TGTGCCAGCAGTTCCCTCTCAAGGGGGCGCAAGTCAGATACGCAGTATTTT.

This clone was recorded a few times. The V call is TRBV5-1, the J call TRBJ1-6; the D gene is possibly TRBD1 (6 bases). CDR3 length equals 14 residues. V was cut by 1 base and J by 10 bases, with 12 bases left in between. Germline assignment: CDR1 SGHRS and CDR2 YFSETQ. The chain's CDR3 is CASSLSGDQSPLHF. DNA for the CDR3: TGCGCCAGCAGCTTGTCAGGGGACCAATCACCCCTCCACTTT.

This rearrangement joins TRBV6-5 to TRBJ1-2; D is unclear. V shed 0 bases and J shed 8 bases, with 19 bases lying between them. The CDR3 spans 16 residues. CDR1 is MNHEY, CDR2 SVGAGI, per germline. DNA of the CDR3: TGTGCCAGCAGTTACTCGCTGAGGGCCCTATCGGTGGGCTACACCTTC. This gives the protein CASSYSLRALSVGYTF.

The J gene is TRBJ1-1, the V gene TRBV11-2; 11 nucleotides match TRBD1. In germline, CDR1 is SGHAT, CDR2 FQNNGV. This CDR3 has 14 residues. V lost 6 bases and J lost 7; bases outside the gene matches: 7. The CDR3 here is CASSWDRGVLEAFF. In nucleotides, the CDR3 is TGTGCCAGCAGTTGGGACAGGGGGGTTCTTGAAGCTTTCTTT.

V gene TRBV19 combines with J gene TRBJ2-3; 9 bases are shared with TRBD2. Per germline, CDR1 LNHDA and CDR2 SQIVND (reference sequence). Germline trimming cut 3 bases from V and 5 bases from J; bases unmatched to any gene: 9. The CDR3 has 16 residues. The DNA of the CDR3 is TGTGCCAGTAGTATTTTGCGGACTAGCGATTTAGATACGCAGTATTTT. Protein: CASSILRTSDLDTQYF.

J is TRBJ1-2 and V is TRBV4-1; possible D gene TRBD1, 5 bases. V was pared by 4 bases and J by 4 bases, with 22 bases between. Germline values: CDR1 MGHRA, CDR2 YSYEKL. The CDR3 totals 17 residues. This CDR3 reads CASSPLQWGGSGYGYTF. Written as DNA, the CDR3 is TGCGCCAGCAGCCCTCTTCAATGGGGGGGGAGTGGCTATGGCTACACCTTC.

The rearrangement links TRBV5-4 to TRBJ2-3, with TRBD2 matching 8 bases. Germline assignment: CDR1 SGHNT and CDR2 YYREEE (reference sequence). V lost 2 bases to trimming and J lost 4 bases; unmatched junction nucleotides: 6. This CDR3 contains 15 residues. CDR3 sequence reads: CASSFGTSGADTQYF. CDR3 DNA: TGTGCCAGCAGCTTTGGGACTAGTGGGGCAGATACGCAGTATTTT.

V and J are TRBV28 and TRBJ2-3; TRBD2 matches at 8 bases. The trim removed 2 bases at V and 7 bases at J, leaving 2 bases unmatched. The germline CDR1 and CDR2 sequences are MDHEN and SYDVKM. The CDR3 is made up of 13 amino acids. Here the CDR3 reads CASSLLAGNTQYF. The CDR3 DNA reads TGTGCCAGCAGTTTACTAGCGGGTAATACGCAGTATTTT.

The chain joins TRBV4-3 to TRBJ2-5; the D is unclear. From germline, CDR1 is LGHNA and CDR2 YSLEER. The CDR3 is made up of 15 amino acids. The V and J ends lost 2 bases and 3 bases respectively, with 13 bases between them. CDR3 amino acids: CASSQSFVSEETQYF. CDR3 DNA: TGCGCCAGCAGCCAATCCTTCGTCTCAGAAGAGACCCAGTACTTC.

In this sample, this clone turned up a few times. The genes are TRBV19 and TRBJ1-1; 7 positions agree with TRBD1. The CDR3 is 15 residues long. Germline assignment: CDR1 LNHDA and CDR2 SQIVND (reference sequence). Trimming cost V 4 bases and J 6 bases; bases outside gene matches: 11. CDR3 sequence (DNA): TGTGCCAGTAGTACCCGCCGACAGGGTTCCGCTGAAGCTTTCTTT. Its translation: CASSTRRQGSAEAFF.

V gene TRBV28 combines with J gene TRBJ2-1, with TRBD1 matching over 7 bases. Germline V gene sequence: CDR1 MDHEN, CDR2 SYDVKM. The CDR3 sequence is 14 residues long. Losses at the gene ends were 8 bases for V and 5 bases for J; bases not matched to a gene: 9. This CDR3 is CASEDRDRDNEQFF. CDR3 nucleotides: TGTGCCAGCGAAGATCGGGACAGAGACAATGAGCAGTTCTTC.

This clone has only a few counts. The V and J genes are TRBV5-1 and TRBJ1-3, with D hard to call. Trimming pared 0 bases from V and 0 bases from J, leaving 4 bases between. CDR3 length: 14 residues. The germline V gene encodes CDR1 SGHRS and CDR2 YFSETQ. CDR3 region: CASSLDISGNTIYF. The CDR3 nucleotides read TGCGCCAGCAGCTTGGACATCTCTGGAAACACCATATATTTT.

V and J are TRBV28 and TRBJ2-1, with D uncertain. The CDR3 is 12 amino acids. Trimming took off 7 bases at V and 8 bases at J, with 12 bases between the two ends. CDR1 MDHEN and CDR2 SYDVKM come from the germline V gene. The CDR3 DNA is TGTGCCAGCACCACAATCTTCCATGAGCAGTTCTTC. Its translation is CASTTIFHEQFF.

The chain joins TRBV7-9 to TRBJ2-4; perhaps TRBD1 as D (5 bases). Germline V gene sequence: CDR1 SEHNR, CDR2 FQNEAQ (reference sequence). The CDR3 spans 16 residues. V gave up 2 bases and J gave up 0 bases, with 11 bases separating them. CDR3 bases: TGTGCCAGCAGCTTAATACAGGATCTAGCCAAAAACATTCAGTACTTC. Its translation: CASSLIQDLAKNIQYF.

The chain employs TRBV7-9 and TRBJ2-3; D is perhaps TRBD2 (6 bases). The CDR3 covers 14 residues. Germline V gene lookup returns CDR1 SEHNR and CDR2 FQNEAQ (reference sequence). V lost 4 bases, J lost 9 bases, and 17 bases lay in between. The CDR3 is CASSSQGPGLTQYF. CDR3 nucleotide sequence: TGTGCCAGCAGCTCCCAGGGTCCGGGACTGACGCAGTATTTT.

This sequence joins TRBV7-8 and TRBJ2-1; the match to TRBD2 covers 8 bases. From germline, CDR1 is SGHVS and CDR2 FQNEAQ. The CDR3 is 15 residues long. V shed 8 bases and J 4 bases; nucleotides not matched to a gene: 10. This chain's CDR3 is CASGRRGGPYNEQFF. In nucleotides, the CDR3 is TGTGCCAGCGGTCGTCGGGGGGGCCCTTACAATGAGCAGTTCTTC. Based on the CDR3 plus reference TRBV7-8 and TRBJ2-1, the full variable domain is GAGVSQSPRYKVAKRGQDVALRCDPISGHVSLFWYQQALGQGPEFLTYFQNEAQLDKSGLPSDRFFAERPEGSVSTLKIQRTQQEDSAVYLCASGRRGGPYNEQFFGPGTRLTVL.

This clone was observed a handful of times. The rearrangement links TRBV10-2 to TRBJ2-7; a weak D match, TRBD1 (5 bases). The CDR3 has 12 residues. Germline CDR1 and CDR2: WSHSY and SAAADI. Trimming left V 5 bases short and J 3 bases short, with 8 bases between. DNA for the CDR3: TGCGCCAGCAGTACAGGTTACTACGAGCAGTACTTC. This sequence encodes CASSTGYYEQYF.

This clone has a handful of counts. Other DNA sequences in the same sample also yield this CDR3. This chain connects TRBV6-5 to TRBJ1-3; D possibly corresponds to TRBD1 (5 bases). The CDR3 length is 14 residues. Between the trimmed V and J ends, which lost 2 bases and 1 base, there was a span of 6 bases. Germline CDR1 and CDR2: MNHEY and SVGAGI. The CDR3 sequence is CASSYRGSGNTIYF. CDR3 in DNA: TGTGCCAGCAGTTACAGGGGTTCTGGAAACACCATATATTTT.

The rearrangement uses TRBV27 and TRBJ1-1; D is unresolved. Per the germline V gene, CDR1 is MNHEY and CDR2 is SMNVEV (reference sequence). The CDR3 has 13 amino acids. Trimming stripped 4 bases from V and 4 bases from J, with 10 bases between. The CDR3 nucleotides are TGTGCCAGCAGTTCCCCCCGGGGCACTGAAGCTTTCTTT. It codes for CASSSPRGTEAFF.

V is TRBV29-1 and J is TRBJ2-3; TRBD2 agrees at 13 bases. The ends lost 3 bases at V and 3 bases at J; junction bases unmatched: 6. Germline lookup yields CDR1 SQVTM and CDR2 ANQGSEA. The CDR3 extends over 16 amino acids. The CDR3 coding sequence is TGCAGCGTTGAGGGACTAGCGGGGTCTAAGACAGATACGCAGTATTTT. This codes for CSVEGLAGSKTDTQYF.